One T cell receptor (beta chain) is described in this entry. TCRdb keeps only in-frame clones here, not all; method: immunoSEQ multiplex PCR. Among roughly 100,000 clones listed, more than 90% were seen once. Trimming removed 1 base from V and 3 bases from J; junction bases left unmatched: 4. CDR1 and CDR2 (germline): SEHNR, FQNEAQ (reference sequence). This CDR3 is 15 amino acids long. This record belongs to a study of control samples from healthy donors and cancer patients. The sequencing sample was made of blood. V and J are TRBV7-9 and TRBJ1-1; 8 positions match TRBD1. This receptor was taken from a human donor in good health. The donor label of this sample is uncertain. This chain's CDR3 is CASSLVGTGYTEAFF. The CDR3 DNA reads TGTGCCAGCAGCTTAGTTGGGACAGGATACACTGAAGCTTTCTTT.